These 16 T cell receptor beta chains were all obtained from the same sample, sequenced in a study of blood T cell repertoires in COVID-19. TCRdb keeps only in-frame clones here, not all; method: immunoSEQ multiplex PCR. The sample has about 250,000 clones; roughly 85% are singletons. Sequenced: peripheral blood. The receptors here all came from a man aged 18 to 35 with active or convalescent COVID-19.

J is TRBJ1-1 and V is TRBV5-6; 7 bases are shared with TRBD1. CDR1 and CDR2 (germline): SGHDT, YYEEEE. The CDR3 sequence is 13 residues long. V was clipped by 4 bases and J by 5 bases; unmatched bases: 5. The CDR3 nucleotides read TGTGCCAGCAGCGTGGACAGGATAACTGAAGCTTTCTTT. Residues: CASSVDRITEAFF.

The rearrangement uses TRBV7-3 and TRBJ2-1, with 8 bases aligning to TRBD2. Germline lookup yields CDR1 SGHTA and CDR2 FQGTGA. The CDR3 sequence is 16 residues long. V lost 5 bases to trimming and J lost 4 bases; unmatched junction nucleotides: 10. The CDR3 is CASSKAGSGEYNEQFF. The CDR3 coding sequence is TGTGCCAGCAGCAAGGCGGGTAGCGGGGAGTACAATGAGCAGTTCTTC.

The chain has TRBV12-5 and TRBJ1-2; 10 bases align to TRBD1. CDR3 length equals 14 residues. Trimming at V came to 3 bases and at J to 8 bases, leaving 6 bases not matched to a gene. Germline CDR1 and CDR2: LGHNT and FRNRAP. CDR3 region: CASGFGTGVQGYTF. CDR3 DNA sequence: TGTGCTAGTGGTTTCGGGACAGGGGTTCAAGGCTACACCTTC.

The rearrangement joins TRBV7-3 to TRBJ1-1; D unresolved. CDR1 SGHTA and CDR2 FQGTGA come from the germline V gene. The ends were cut back, 5 bases at V and 6 bases at J, with 16 bases in the middle. This CDR3 spans 14 amino acids. In DNA form, the CDR3 reads TGTGCCAGCAGCGTCGGGAGTGGAACACCTGAAGCTTTCTTT. This sequence encodes CASSVGSGTPEAFF. Variable domain in full (rest from reference TRBV7-3 and TRBJ1-1): GAGVSQTPSNKVTEKGKYVELRCDPISGHTALYWYRQSLGQGPEFLIYFQGTGAADDSGLPNDRFFAVRPEGSVSTLKIQRTERGDSAVYLCASSVGSGTPEAFFGQGTRLTVV.

The chain recombines TRBV19 with TRBJ1-5; D not resolved. Germline CDR1 and CDR2: LNHDA and SQIVND (reference sequence). This CDR3 is built from 15 residues. V lost 2 bases, J lost 0 bases, and 8 bases lay in between. The CDR3 region is CASSINRFSNQPQHF. The CDR3 bases are TGTGCCAGTAGTATAAACAGATTTAGCAATCAGCCCCAGCATTTT.

V is TRBV2 and J is TRBJ2-5; the D is unclear. The CDR3 has 17 residues. The V and J ends lost 2 bases and 2 bases respectively, with 18 bases between them. The germline V gene has CDR1 SNHLY and CDR2 FYNNEI. The CDR3 here is CASSEPEVLARQETQYF. CDR3 DNA sequence: TGTGCCAGCAGTGAACCTGAGGTACTCGCCCGACAAGAGACCCAGTACTTC.

This clone was observed a single time. The chain has TRBV29-1 and TRBJ1-1; D perhaps matches TRBD1 (5 bases). Germline CDR1 SQVTM, CDR2 ANQGSEA. V was pared by 7 bases and J by 0 bases, with 12 bases between. The CDR3 extends over 13 amino acids. CDR3 DNA sequence: TGCAGCGCATTGGGGGGGGTGAACACTGAAGCTTTCTTT. Translating it yields CSALGGVNTEAFF. The full variable domain, in which reference TRBV29-1 and TRBJ1-1 provide the parts outside the CDR3, is SAVISQKPSRDICQRGTSLTIQCQVDSQVTMMFWYRQQPGQSLTLIATANQGSEATYESGFVIDKFPISRPNLTFSTLTVSNMSPEDSSIYLCSALGGVNTEAFFGQGTRLTVV.

V gene TRBV30 combines with J gene TRBJ1-6; 9 positions agree with TRBD1. The germline V gene encodes CDR1 GTSNPN and CDR2 SVGIG (reference sequence). The CDR3 is 14 amino acids. The J segment lost 12 bases and the V segment lost 3 bases, leaving 9 bases of the junction unmatched. The CDR3 DNA is TGTGCCTGGAGGACCGGGACAGGGATTAGACCCCTCCACTTT. Translating it yields CAWRTGTGIRPLHF.

The CDR3 loop reads CASSLQYRAANTEAFF. CDR3 coding DNA: TGTGCCAGCAGTTTACAATACAGGGCCGCGAACACTGAAGCTTTCTTT. The chain uses TRBV27 and TRBJ1-1; D might be TRBD1 (6 bases). V gave up 2 bases and J gave up 1 base, with 14 bases separating them. CDR1 is MNHEY, CDR2 SMNVEV, per germline (reference sequence). The CDR3 is 16 residues long.

This clone appeared a few times. This chain joins TRBV5-1 and TRBJ1-5; 7 positions agree with TRBD1. Per the germline V gene, CDR1 is SGHRS and CDR2 is YFSETQ. The V gene end was trimmed by 4 bases and the J gene end by 5 bases; junction bases not matched to a gene: 6. This CDR3 comprises 14 residues. In DNA, the CDR3 is TGCGCCAGCAGCCCCGGGACAGAGCATCAGCCCCAGCATTTT. Translated: CASSPGTEHQPQHF.

This chain connects TRBV20-1 to TRBJ1-1; D is unclear. The CDR3 is 12 residues long. With 3 bases removed from V and 1 base from J, the gap between germline ends came to 6 bases. The V gene's germline CDR1 is DFQATT and CDR2 SNEGSKA (reference sequence). The CDR3 region has the DNA TGCAGTGCTAGTCGACAGAACACTGAAGCTTTCTTT. Translation gives CSASRQNTEAFF.

The chain uses TRBV7-2 and TRBJ1-2; tentative D call: TRBD1 (5 bases). V was pared by 1 base and J by 2 bases, with 11 bases between. This CDR3 spans 15 amino acids. Looked up from germline, CDR1 is SGHTA and CDR2 is FQGNSA. CDR3 residues: CASSLGPNRNYGYTF. In nucleotides, the CDR3 is TGTGCCAGCAGCTTAGGCCCCAACAGGAACTATGGCTACACCTTC. Looking up the rest from reference TRBV7-2 and TRBJ1-2 gives the full variable domain: GAGVSQSPSNKVTEKGKDVELRCDPISGHTALYWYRQSLGQGLEFLIYFQGNSAPDKSGLPSDRFSAERTGGSVSTLTIQRTQQEDSAVYLCASSLGPNRNYGYTFGSGTRLTVV.

The chain links TRBV7-3 to TRBJ2-5; 8 nucleotides line up with TRBD2. Germline lookup yields CDR1 SGHTA and CDR2 FQGTGA. This CDR3 is 14 amino acids long. V lost 5 bases and J lost 5; bases outside the gene matches: 7. As DNA, the CDR3 is TGTGCCAGCAGCGTCTCGGGGGGGCTGGAGACCCAGTACTTC. It is translated as CASSVSGGLETQYF.

V is TRBV3-1 (or the pseudogene TRBV3-2) and J is TRBJ2-7; 10 nucleotides agree with TRBD1. The germline V gene has CDR1 LGHDT and CDR2 YNNKEL (reference sequence). The CDR3 runs 14 residues. J gave up 4 bases and V 3 bases, and 3 bases lay outside the gene matches. The DNA of the CDR3 is TGTGCCAGCAGCCACTCGGGACAGGGGTACGAGCAGTACTTC. Its protein is CASSHSGQGYEQYF.

This clone has a handful of counts. The V call is TRBV4-2, the J call TRBJ1-2, with D unresolved. Germline V gives CDR1 LGHNA, CDR2 YNFKEQ. Trimming stripped 2 bases from V and 4 bases from J, with 14 bases between. The CDR3 covers 15 residues. CDR3 in amino acids: CASSQNMRQIYGYTF. CDR3 in DNA: TGTGCCAGCAGCCAAAACATGCGACAAATCTATGGCTACACCTTC.

V usage is TRBV6-2 or TRBV6-3 and J usage is TRBJ2-7, with D perhaps TRBD2 (5 bases). Germline CDR1 reads MNHEY; CDR2 reads SVGEGT. The CDR3 consists of 19 residues. V was shortened by 4 bases and J by 0 bases, with 25 bases between the two germline ends. The CDR3: CASSSVRDLLKPSSYEQYF. CDR3 coding DNA: TGTGCCAGCAGTTCCGTGAGGGATCTTCTTAAGCCGAGCTCCTACGAGCAGTACTTC.